The source of this T cell receptor beta chain is a study of blood T cell repertoires in COVID-19. In the study overall: COVID-19 samples, acute and convalescent, were from the United States, Italy and Spain. The analysed material was cDNA or gDNA that came from T cells, B-cell-depleted T cells, or PBMCs.

Original methodology: It was from reference gene primer amplification that nucleated cell counts were estimated. Sequencing was performed with immunoSEQ multiplex PCR; in TCRdb, only in-frame clones are kept and a portion is missing. The V and J calls and clone size were taken over from that table, and D and trimming were inferred from the DNA. The sample yields just over 150,000 clones, approximately 92% seen once. The receptor's source is a woman aged 45-60 years with acute or convalescent COVID-19. The sequencing sample was made of peripheral blood.

In DNA form, the CDR3 reads TGTGCCACCAGTGATTGGACAGGGGGCGACACCGGGGAGCTGTTTTTT. It encodes CATSDWTGGDTGELFF. The chain recombines TRBV24-1 with TRBJ2-2; 11 nucleotides line up with TRBD1. CDR1 KGHDR and CDR2 SFDVKD come from the germline V gene. Trimming took 2 bases from V and 3 from J; bases not matched to a gene: 1. The CDR3 is made up of 16 amino acids.